Presented here are 16 T cell receptor beta chains from one specimen sequenced in a study of blood T cells in healthy people across ages. A sample-barcoded 5' primer and a J-beta primer mix were used in a second PCR of roughly 7 to 12 cycles. TCRdb re-analysed the 5' RACE reads in MiXCR, keeping a single row per CDR3 protein. The sample records around 1,000,000 distinct CDR3 sequences, 30% to 40% being singletons. Sequenced: blood. These receptors were obtained from a young man in good health.

As concerns this clonotype: A read error may produce the germline difference seen at one junction end. The chain recombines TRBV9 with TRBJ2-3; 11 bases are a match to TRBD2. Germline V CDR1 and CDR2: SGDLS, YYNGEE. The CDR3 is 16 amino acids. CDR3 sequence reads: CAGSGSGGAETDTQYF. The CDR3 DNA is TGTGCCGGCAGCGGTAGCGGGGGGGCTGAGACAGATACGCAGTATTTT.

The chain couples TRBV6-2 or TRBV6-3 to TRBJ2-3; D possibly corresponds to TRBD1 (6 bases). There are 17 residues in the CDR3. Germline lookup yields CDR1 MNHEY and CDR2 SVGEGT. Trimming took 2 bases from V and 2 from J, leaving 17 bases between them. The CDR3 nucleotides are TGTGCCAGCAGTTACCACCGGGACACCTCCTTCACAGATACGCAGTATTTT. It yields the protein CASSYHRDTSFTDTQYF.

The chain couples TRBV20-1 to TRBJ1-4, with D maybe TRBD1 (6 bases). CDR1 DFQATT and CDR2 SNEGSKA come from the germline V gene (reference sequence). Trimming pared 5 bases from V and 6 bases from J, leaving 19 bases between. CDR3 length equals 15 residues. CDR3 in amino acids: CSAARFGGMDEKLFF. CDR3 nucleotides: TGCAGTGCTGCCCGATTTGGGGGCATGGATGAAAAACTGTTTTTT.

Comments on this clonotype: At one of its ends the junction is not consistent with the germline gene, which may arise from a read error. The chain links TRBV20-1 to TRBJ2-1; 7 bases are shared with TRBD2. The CDR3 runs to 16 residues. Germline CDR1 is DFQATT and CDR2 is SNEGSKA (reference sequence). The CDR3 bases are TGCAGTGCTACGGAGCGGGGACTTCGCTCCCACAATGAGCAGTTCTTC. Its protein product is CSATERGLRSHNEQFF.

The rearrangement joins TRBV12-3 or TRBV12-4 to TRBJ1-6; the D is unclear. The CDR3 loop spans 14 amino acids. The germline V and J ends were trimmed by 4 bases and 7 bases, with 11 bases remaining between them. CDR3 region: CASSSDMANSPLHF. Here the CDR3 DNA reads TGTGCCAGCAGTTCAGACATGGCCAATTCACCCCTCCACTTT.

As regards this clonotype: A much larger clone lies a single base off, so this may be a read error. The V gene is TRBV29-1, the J gene TRBJ2-3; the D gene is possibly TRBD1 (5 bases). CDR3 length: 14 amino acids. Germline V gene sequence: CDR1 SQVTM, CDR2 ANQGSEA. V lost 3 bases and J lost 2, with 12 bases in between. CDR3 amino acids: CSVDVQENTDTQYF. The DNA of the CDR3 is TGCAGCGTTGATGTACAGGAGAACACAGATACGCAGTATTTT.

This chain joins TRBV20-1 and TRBJ1-1; D is uncertain. CDR1 and CDR2 (germline): DFQATT, SNEGSKA (reference sequence). The V and J ends lost 6 bases and 0 bases respectively, with 14 bases between them. This CDR3 contains 14 residues. CDR3 coding DNA: TGCAGTGCGGACGCCGGGCAGTTGAACACTGAAGCTTTCTTT. Residues: CSADAGQLNTEAFF.

The rearrangement links TRBV29-1 to TRBJ1-1, with a tentative D call TRBD1 (6 bases). The CDR3 covers 13 residues. V shed 4 bases and J shed 1 base, with 10 bases lying between them. The germline V gene has CDR1 SQVTM and CDR2 ANQGSEA. The CDR3 bases are TGCAGCGTTGTCAGGACAGAGAACACTGAAGCTTTCTTT. Amino acids: CSVVRTENTEAFF.

Only a few counts were recorded for this clonotype. The V and J genes are TRBV12-3 or TRBV12-4 and TRBJ1-1; 7 bases align to TRBD1. V was pared by 6 bases and J by 9 bases, with 10 bases of the junction left unmatched. The CDR3 totals 13 residues. The chain's CDR3 is CASSSIGTAQAFF. CDR3 nucleotides: TGTGCCAGCAGCTCTATCGGGACAGCTCAAGCTTTCTTT.

The chain has TRBV20-1 and TRBJ2-1; D possibly corresponds to TRBD2 (6 bases). CDR1 and CDR2 from the germline V gene are DFQATT and SNEGSKA (reference sequence). Trimming removed 6 bases from V and 7 bases from J, with 16 bases in between. The CDR3 covers 13 residues. The CDR3 DNA reads TGCAGTGCCCGCCGAAGCGGGTCAAATGAGCAGTTCTTC. This translates into CSARRSGSNEQFF.

The V gene is TRBV20-1, the J gene TRBJ1-2; a weak D match, TRBD1 (5 bases). The germline V and J ends were trimmed by 3 bases and 6 bases, with 17 bases remaining between them. Germline CDR1 DFQATT, CDR2 SNEGSKA (reference sequence). The CDR3 loop spans 14 amino acids. The CDR3 loop is CSASQQAVGDGYTF. Written as DNA, the CDR3 is TGCAGTGCTAGTCAACAGGCCGTTGGGGATGGCTACACCTTC.

The chain combines TRBV15 with TRBJ2-5; D ambiguous. Trimming shortened V by 5 bases and J by 8 bases, and 18 bases separated the two germline ends. This CDR3 comprises 14 residues. Per the germline V gene, CDR1 is LNHNV and CDR2 is YYDKDF (reference sequence). DNA of the CDR3: TGTGCCACCAGCTCCGGATACCAGAGAATAACCCAGTACTTC. Protein product: CATSSGYQRITQYF.

V is TRBV7-8 and J is TRBJ2-2, with D perhaps matching TRBD1 (6 bases). V was clipped by 5 bases and J by 2 bases, with 21 bases between them. The CDR3 is made up of 18 amino acids. Germline CDR1 is SGHVS and CDR2 is FQNEAQ. The CDR3 region has the DNA TGTGCCAGCAGCCGAGCTCGGGCAGGGGCGATAAACACCGGGGAGCTGTTTTTT. Translation: CASSRARAGAINTGELFF. Based on the CDR3 plus reference TRBV7-8 and TRBJ2-2, the full variable domain is GAGVSQSPRYKVAKRGQDVALRCDPISGHVSLFWYQQALGQGPEFLTYFQNEAQLDKSGLPSDRFFAERPEGSVSTLKIQRTQQEDSAVYLCASSRARAGAINTGELFFGEGSRLTVL.

In this sample, this clonotype turned up once. A read error may be the cause here, since a much bigger clone is one base away. V usage is TRBV7-2 and J usage is TRBJ2-3, with TRBD2 identical over 7 bases. CDR3 size: 15 residues. The germline CDR1 and CDR2 sequences are SGHTA and FQGNSA. CDR3 nucleotides: TGTGCCGGCAGCCCCGGGACTACTAGCACAGATACGCAGTATTTT. It translates to CAGSPGTTSTDTQYF.

The chain carries TRBV15 and TRBJ2-1; 8 bases line up with TRBD1. J lost 7 bases, V lost 1 base, and 6 bases had no gene match. CDR1 LNHNV and CDR2 YYDKDF come from the germline V gene (reference sequence). The CDR3 totals 15 residues. CDR3 nucleotide sequence: TGTGCCACCAGCAGAGTCGGGCAGGGGGCAAATGAGCAGTTCTTC. It codes for CATSRVGQGANEQFF.

This clonotype has just a few counts. This chain connects TRBV5-1 to TRBJ2-1, with 7 bases lining up with TRBD2. V lost 2 bases, J lost 5 bases, and 10 bases stayed unmatched. The CDR3 extends over 16 amino acids. CDR1 and CDR2 (germline): SGHRS, YFSETQ. CDR3 region: CASSLDEAGPDNEQFF. DNA for the CDR3: TGCGCCAGCAGCTTAGACGAAGCGGGACCCGACAATGAGCAGTTCTTC. Based on the CDR3 plus reference TRBV5-1 and TRBJ2-1, the full variable domain is KAGVTQTPRYLIKTRGQQVTLSCSPISGHRSVSWYQQTPGQGLQFLFEYFSETQRNKGNFPGRFSGRQFSNSRSEMNVSTLELGDSALYLCASSLDEAGPDNEQFFGPGTRLTVL.